The 8 T cell receptor beta chains below come from one sample, sequenced in a study of T cell repertoires in cytomegalovirus infection (dated by TCRdb to between 2017 and 2020). For these receptors, no antigen is known. Per the publication, the treatment or condition label means: in vitro stimulation with specific CMV peptide epitopes to enrich CMV-specific T cells. The sequencing machine was an Illumina HiSeq 1500. The raw public data were reprocessed by TCRdb itself: fastp quality trimming at Q25, MiXCR clonotype calling, in-frame beta chains only. Each record represents a unique CDR3 protein, reported with the most common genes and DNA among its rows. The sample data list about 890,000 distinct CDR3 sequences, and 31% of these were observed just once. The top ten clones comprise about an eighth of the sample. Sequencing was performed on cultured CD8+ T cells from PBMCs, taken from culture after CMV antigen stimulation. These receptors came from a human donor in good health (CMV status not recorded). Some clones in this sample may be carry-over from other donors' samples.

This clonotype appeared a few times. The chain employs TRBV12-3 or TRBV12-4 and TRBJ2-5; no definite D call. This CDR3 has 14 residues. Between the trimmed V and J ends, which lost 5 bases and 4 bases, there was a span of 14 bases. CDR3 loop: CASSETGIGETQYF. The DNA of the CDR3 is TGTGCCAGCAGTGAAACCGGAATAGGAGAGACCCAGTACTTC.

This clonotype was found a few times. V gene TRBV6-1 combines with J gene TRBJ1-2; D remains unclear. The CDR3 is 15 residues long. Trimming took 7 bases from V and 0 from J, leaving 15 bases between them. Germline CDR1 is MNHNS and CDR2 is SASEGT. CDR3 DNA sequence: TGTGCCAGCAAATTGGAAGACGGATCTAACTATGGCTACACCTTC. Its protein is CASKLEDGSNYGYTF.

Concerning this clonotype itself: Since a much larger clone is just one base distant, this may be a read error. The chain links TRBV18 to TRBJ2-1, with 7 positions matching TRBD2. This CDR3 spans 15 amino acids. The germline V gene has CDR1 KGHSH and CDR2 LQKENI. The CDR3 is CVSSPPAGAYNEQFF. Written as DNA, the CDR3 is TGTGTCAGCTCACCACCGGCGGGAGCCTACAATGAGCAGTTCTTC.

This clonotype was detected only a few times. The chain combines TRBV4-1 with TRBJ1-2; tentative D call: TRBD1 (5 bases). CDR3 length equals 15 residues. Germline V gives CDR1 MGHRA, CDR2 YSYEKL. Between the trimmed V and J ends, which lost 5 bases and 5 bases, there was a span of 18 bases. CDR3 DNA sequence: TGCGCCAGCAGCGAACCTGGGACGGACCCATATGGCTACACCTTC. It yields the protein CASSEPGTDPYGYTF.

The chain joins TRBV6-6 to TRBJ2-7; 13 nucleotides agree with TRBD2. There are 18 residues in the CDR3. Germline V lookup: CDR1 MNHNY, CDR2 SVGAGI (reference sequence). After removal of 4 bases from V and 0 bases from J, the junction contained 9 bases not matched to a gene. For the CDR3, the DNA is TGTGCCAGCAGTTTTATAACTAGCGGGGGGGGATTCTCCTACGAGCAGTACTTC. As protein: CASSFITSGGGFSYEQYF.

The chain recombines TRBV4-3 with TRBJ1-6, with D perhaps matching TRBD1 (5 bases). Germline V lookup: CDR1 LGHNA, CDR2 YSLEER. V lost 3 bases to trimming and J lost 8 bases, with 11 bases between them. The CDR3 consists of 14 residues. CDR3: CASSQGREHSPLHF. The DNA for the CDR3 is TGCGCCAGCAGCCAGGGCAGGGAGCATTCACCCCTCCACTTT.

This clonotype has only one observation. This sequence joins TRBV2 and TRBJ2-5; 11 bases agree with TRBD1. The CDR3 totals 16 residues. The V gene end was trimmed by 3 bases and the J gene end by 2 bases; junction bases not matched to a gene: 5. The germline gives CDR1 SNHLY, CDR2 FYNNEI. CDR3: CASSDPDRGQQETQYF. CDR3 coding DNA: TGTGCCAGCAGTGACCCGGACAGGGGGCAGCAAGAGACCCAGTACTTC.

The rearrangement links TRBV5-1 to TRBJ2-1; 12 positions match TRBD2. The V gene end was trimmed by 4 bases and the J gene end by 7 bases; junction bases not matched to a gene: 15. This CDR3 region has 18 residues. Germline V gene lookup returns CDR1 SGHRS and CDR2 YFSETQ. CDR3 coding DNA: TGCGCCAGCAGCCAAAGACCGGGACTAGCGGGCCTTCCTAATGAGCAGTTCTTC. Its protein product is CASSQRPGLAGLPNEQFF.